The T cell receptor (beta chain) described here comes from a study of T cell responses to AZD1222 COVID-19 vaccine. On the study more broadly: Second doses at about 4 or about 12 weeks were pooled.

In the case of this clone: Its target is not known. The sample contains more than one DNA sequence encoding this CDR3.

Here immunoSEQ multiplex PCR was the method, and the copy in TCRdb shows in-frame clones only, minus some. The data show 130,000 or so clones, with more than 85% seen just once and around 0.91% held by the top ten. Looked up from germline, CDR1 is SGHRS and CDR2 is YFSETQ. V was clipped by 5 bases and J by 2 bases, with 4 bases between them. CDR3 length: 12 amino acids. Points from the study as a whole: Two doses of AZD1222 preceded a rise in Spike-specific TCR breadth and depth. Clonal diversity was possibly underestimated; the donors were predominantly white British and more often female.

Sequences were derived from peripheral blood, sampled on day 0 of AZD1222 vaccination. The chain employs TRBV5-1 and TRBJ2-2, with unresolved D. The sequence was obtained from an adult in good health. The DNA of the CDR3 is TGCGCCAGCAGTTTTAACACCGGGGAGCTGTTTTTT. The encoded protein is CASSFNTGELFF.